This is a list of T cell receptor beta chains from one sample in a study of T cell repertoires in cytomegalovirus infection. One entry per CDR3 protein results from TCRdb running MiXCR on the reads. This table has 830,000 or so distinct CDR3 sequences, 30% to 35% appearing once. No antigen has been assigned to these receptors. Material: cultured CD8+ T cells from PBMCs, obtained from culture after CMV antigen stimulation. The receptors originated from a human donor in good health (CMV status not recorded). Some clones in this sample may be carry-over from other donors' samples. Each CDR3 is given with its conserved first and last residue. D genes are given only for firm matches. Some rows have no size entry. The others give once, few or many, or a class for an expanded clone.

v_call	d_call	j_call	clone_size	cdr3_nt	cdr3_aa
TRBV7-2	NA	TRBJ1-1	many	TGTGCCAGCAGCCCCCAAGGGGTTACTGAAGCTTTCTTT	CASSPQGVTEAFF
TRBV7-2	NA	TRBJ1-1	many	TGTGCCAGCAGCTCCCCCCCCGGGGAAGCTTTCTTT	CASSSPPGEAFF
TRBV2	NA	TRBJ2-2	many	TGTGCCAGCGTGGCTAGGGCGGCGAACACCGGGGAGCTGTTTTTT	CASVARAANTGELFF
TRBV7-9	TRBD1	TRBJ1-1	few	TGTGCCAGCAGCCCATTATATCAGGGGGCGCAGGACACTGAAGCTTTCTTT	CASSPLYQGAQDTEAFF
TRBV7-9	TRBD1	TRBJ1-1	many	TGTGCCAGCAGCTTTAGAACAGGGGGGAACACTGAAGCTTTCTTT	CASSFRTGGNTEAFF
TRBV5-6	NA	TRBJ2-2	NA	TGTGCCAGCAGCTACCCCCTTGCTTCAGACACCGGGGAGCTGTTTTTT	CASSYPLASDTGELFF
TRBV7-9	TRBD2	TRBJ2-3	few	TGTGCCAGCAGCGACCCGGAACTAGCGGGATTCCCAGATACGCAGTATTTT	CASSDPELAGFPDTQYF
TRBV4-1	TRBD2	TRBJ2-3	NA	TGCGCCAGCAGCCAGGGGGCTAGCGGGCGCACAGATACGCAGTATTTT	CASSQGASGRTDTQYF
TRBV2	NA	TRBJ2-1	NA	TGTGCCAGCATCCAGGGTGATGAGCAGTTCTTC	CASIQGDEQFF
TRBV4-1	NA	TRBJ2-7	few	TGCGCCAGCAGCCAAGTAGGTTGGGACGAGCAGTACTTC	CASSQVGWDEQYF
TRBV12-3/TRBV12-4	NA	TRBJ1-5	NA	TGTGCCAGCAGTTTATGGGGGGGAAACAACAATCAGCCCCAGCATTTT	CASSLWGGNNNQPQHF
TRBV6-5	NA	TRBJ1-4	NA	TGTGCCAGCAGTTCCCGACAGCCTAACGAAAAACTGTTTTTT	CASSSRQPNEKLFF
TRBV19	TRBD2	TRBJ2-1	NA	TGTGCCAGTAGTATATCGCGACTAGCGGGGGGGCCGGGGCGATCCTACAATGAGCAGTTCTTC	CASSISRLAGGPGRSYNEQFF
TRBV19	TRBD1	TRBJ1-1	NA	TGTGCCAGCCGTGACAGGGGGATCACGGGAAACACTGAAGCTTTCTTT	CASRDRGITGNTEAFF
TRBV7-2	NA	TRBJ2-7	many	TGTGCCAGCAGCGCCGACCCCTACGAGCAGTACTTC	CASSADPYEQYF
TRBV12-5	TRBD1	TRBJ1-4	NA	TGTGCTAGTGGTTTTACAGGGGCGGTACAGGCTAATGAAAAACTGTTTTTT	CASGFTGAVQANEKLFF
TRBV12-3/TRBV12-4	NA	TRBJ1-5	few	TGTGCCAGCAGCACCTGGGAGGCAGATCAGCCCCAGCATTTT	CASSTWEADQPQHF
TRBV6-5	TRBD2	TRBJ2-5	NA	TGTGCCAGCAGAAACTCCCCGGGGGGGACTCAAGAGACCCAGTACTTC	CASRNSPGGTQETQYF
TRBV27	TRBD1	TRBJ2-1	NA	TGTGCCAGCAGTTTTGGGACAGGGAGGTACAATGAGCAGTTCTTC	CASSFGTGRYNEQFF
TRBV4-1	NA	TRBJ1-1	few	TGCGCCAGCAGCCAAGATACGACACCGAACACTGAAGCTTTCTTT	CASSQDTTPNTEAFF
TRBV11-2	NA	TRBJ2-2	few	TGTGCCAGCAGCCAGTGGACGGCTGCGAACACCGGGGAGCTGTTTTTT	CASSQWTAANTGELFF
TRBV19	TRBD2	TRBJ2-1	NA	TGTGCCAGCACCGGGACTAGCGGGGGAGTGGATGAGCAGTTCTTC	CASTGTSGGVDEQFF
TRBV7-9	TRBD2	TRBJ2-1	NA	TGTGCCAGCAGCTCCGGGACTAGCGGGGGGATTAATGAGCAGTTCTTC	CASSSGTSGGINEQFF
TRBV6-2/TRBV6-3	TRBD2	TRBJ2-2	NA	TGTGCCAGCAGTTACGAGATAGCGGGGGGCTACACCGGGGAGCTGTTTTTT	CASSYEIAGGYTGELFF
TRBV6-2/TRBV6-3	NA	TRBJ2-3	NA	TGTGCCACCCGGATCGGGGTCGACACAGATACGCAGTATTTT	CATRIGVDTDTQYF
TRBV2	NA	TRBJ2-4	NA	TGTGCCTCCACCCCCGAGCACATTCAGTACTTC	CASTPEHIQYF
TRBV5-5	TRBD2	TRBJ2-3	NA	TGTGCCAGCAGCTTGAGGAGACTAGCCTTCACAGATACGCAGTATTTT	CASSLRRLAFTDTQYF
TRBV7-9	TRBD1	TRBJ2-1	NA	TGTGCCAGCAGCTTACAGGGGGCGATCTACAATGAGCAGTTCTTC	CASSLQGAIYNEQFF
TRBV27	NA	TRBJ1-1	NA	TGTGCCAGCAGTTTGACCCACGGTGCCACTGAAGCTTTCTTT	CASSLTHGATEAFF
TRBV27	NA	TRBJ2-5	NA	TGTGCCAGCAGTTTATTTGACAGACCCCAAGAGACCCAGTACTTC	CASSLFDRPQETQYF
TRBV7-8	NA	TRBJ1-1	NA	TGTGCCAGCAGCCGCGTGGGGGAGTATAGGAACACTGAAGCTTTCTTT	CASSRVGEYRNTEAFF
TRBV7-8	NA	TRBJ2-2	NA	TGTGCCAGCAGCCACGAAGGGGGGGGGAACACCGGGGAGCTGTTTTTT	CASSHEGGGNTGELFF
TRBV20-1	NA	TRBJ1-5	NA	TGCAGTGCTGAAGGAGAGAATAGCAATCAGCCCCAGCATTTT	CSAEGENSNQPQHF
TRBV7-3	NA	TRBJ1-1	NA	TGTGCCAGCAGCCCTTCAGGGGTTTTGGGCACTGAAGCTTTCTTT	CASSPSGVLGTEAFF
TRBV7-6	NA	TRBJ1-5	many	TGTGCCAGCAGCTTAACTCCAGGGGACCGGGGCAATCAGCCCCAGCATTTT	CASSLTPGDRGNQPQHF
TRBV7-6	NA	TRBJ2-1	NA	TGTGCCAGCAGCTCACAGCGGGATGAGCAGTTCTTC	CASSSQRDEQFF
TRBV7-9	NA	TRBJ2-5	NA	TGTGCCAGCAGGTCATGGGGACTGGGAAGTTGGGGTCAAGAGACCCAGTACTTC	CASRSWGLGSWGQETQYF